These T cell receptor beta chains were read from a single sample in a study of blood T cell repertoires in COVID-19. Clones were sequenced by immunoSEQ multiplex PCR, and TCRdb holds only the in-frame ones, with some missing. The table includes about 73,000 clones, 80% to 90% detected once. Specimen: peripheral blood. The receptor set was obtained from a man older than 75 with acute or convalescent COVID-19. Both conserved end residues are part of each CDR3. D genes are given only for firm matches. Size values are once, few and many counts, or a class for expanded clones, and some rows have none.

clone_size d_call j_call v_call cdr3_aa cdr3_nt
NA NA TRBJ1-1 TRBV6-5 CASSPTAGGEGEAFF TGTGCCAGCAGTCCCACGGCGGGAGGGGAGGGCGAAGCTTTCTTT
NA TRBD1 TRBJ1-5 TRBV2 CASTERGPYQPQHF TGTGCCAGCACCGAAAGGGGGCCGTATCAGCCCCAGCATTTT
NA NA TRBJ2-3 TRBV18 CASSPAGGATDTQYF TGTGCCAGCTCACCCGCGGGTGGCGCCACAGATACGCAGTATTTT
NA NA TRBJ1-2 TRBV15 CATSRDGGNYGYTF TGTGCCACCAGCAGAGATGGCGGAAACTATGGCTACACCTTC
NA NA TRBJ2-7 TRBV2 CASSPGVLSSYEQYF TGTGCCAGCAGCCCAGGGGTCTTGAGCTCCTACGAGCAGTACTTC
NA NA TRBJ2-1 TRBV2 CASSEAGEQFF TGTGCCTCCTCAGAGGCCGGTGAGCAGTTCTTC
NA NA TRBJ1-5 TRBV30 CAWSPTYSNQPQHF TGTGCCTGGAGTCCGACTTATAGCAATCAGCCCCAGCATTTT
NA TRBD1 TRBJ1-1 TRBV19 CASSDRVNTEAFF TGTGCCAGCTCGGACAGGGTGAACACTGAAGCTTTCTTT
NA NA TRBJ1-2 TRBV19 CASSIGVTNYGYTF TGTGCCAGTAGTATCGGGGTTACGAACTATGGCTACACCTTC
NA NA TRBJ1-1 TRBV12-3/TRBV12-4 CASSLNRNTEAFF TGTGCCAGCAGTTTAAACAGAAACACTGAAGCTTTCTTT
NA NA TRBJ1-1 TRBV29-1 CSVGGPGTEAFF TGCAGCGTTGGAGGACCAGGGACTGAAGCTTTCTTT
NA TRBD2 TRBJ2-7 TRBV5-4 CASSLGSPREGLYEQYF TGTGCCAGCAGCTTGGGGTCCCCTCGGGAGGGCCTATACGAGCAGTACTTC
NA TRBD1 TRBJ2-1 TRBV11-1 CASSLQGVYNEQFF TGTGCCAGCAGCTTACAGGGGGTCTACAATGAGCAGTTCTTC
NA NA TRBJ1-3 TRBV7-9 CASSLDRRNTIYF TGTGCCAGCAGCCTCGACAGAAGAAACACCATATATTTT
NA NA TRBJ2-3 TRBV7-3 CASWPGVYTDTQYF TGTGCCAGCTGGCCGGGGGTCTACACAGATACGCAGTATTTT
few NA TRBJ2-5 TRBV2 CASRTRLVDETQYF TGTGCCAGCAGAACTCGACTAGTGGATGAGACCCAGTACTTC
NA TRBD1 TRBJ1-5 TRBV27 CASSRTGGVRQPQHF TGTGCCAGCAGTCGGACAGGGGGCGTGAGGCAGCCCCAGCATTTT
NA NA TRBJ2-3 TRBV5-4 CASSLEGADTQYF TGTGCCAGCAGCTTGGAGGGGGCAGATACGCAGTATTTT
NA NA TRBJ1-2 TRBV6-2/TRBV6-3 CASSYQSGNGYTF TGTGCCAGCAGTTACCAGAGCGGAAATGGCTACACCTTC
NA NA TRBJ1-6 TRBV27 CASSRAGLSSYNSPLHF TGTGCCAGCAGTCGGGCAGGGCTAAGCTCCTATAATTCACCCCTCCACTTT
NA NA TRBJ1-4 TRBV5-1 CASSLMAADYNEKLFF TGCGCCAGCAGCTTGATGGCAGCGGATTACAATGAAAAACTGTTTTTT
few TRBD2 TRBJ2-1 TRBV5-1 CASSISSGLGSYNEQFF TGCGCCAGCAGCATCTCTAGCGGGCTAGGCTCCTACAATGAGCAGTTCTTC
NA NA TRBJ1-5 TRBV27 CASRLETYSNQPQHF TGTGCCAGCAGACTAGAGACTTATAGCAATCAGCCCCAGCATTTT
NA NA TRBJ2-7 TRBV5-4 CASSLDGDEQYF TGTGCCAGCAGCTTGGACGGGGACGAGCAGTACTTC
NA NA TRBJ2-6 TRBV5-4 CASSLPSWSGANVLTF TGTGCCAGCAGCTTGCCTAGTTGGTCTGGGGCCAACGTCCTGACTTTC
NA NA TRBJ1-1 TRBV29-1 CSVVPPHMLAFF TGCAGCGTTGTTCCGCCCCACATGTTGGCTTTCTTT
NA TRBD2 TRBJ2-5 TRBV3-1/TRBV3-2 CASRGGSEETQYF TGTGCCAGCCGGGGGGGCTCTGAAGAGACCCAGTACTTC
NA NA TRBJ1-4 TRBV25-1 CASSEGGAGGINEKLFF TGTGCCAGCAGTGAAGGAGGTGCGGGGGGGATAAATGAAAAACTGTTTTTT
NA NA TRBJ1-6 TRBV19 CASSKSGSYNSPLHF TGTGCCAGTAGTAAAAGTGGCAGCTATAATTCACCCCTCCACTTT
NA NA TRBJ1-1 TRBV2 CASMTGTLNTEAFF TGTGCCAGCATGACCGGGACTCTGAACACTGAAGCTTTCTTT
NA NA TRBJ2-7 TRBV5-1 CASSLAGETYEQYF TGCGCCAGCAGCTTGGCCGGGGAAACCTACGAGCAGTACTTC
NA NA TRBJ1-5 TRBV19 CASTSDGGQPQHF TGTGCCAGTACCTCGGACGGGGGACAGCCCCAGCATTTT
NA NA TRBJ1-1 TRBV19 CASSIRWLNTEAFF TGTGCCAGTAGTATCAGGTGGTTGAACACTGAAGCTTTCTTT
NA NA TRBJ1-5 TRBV18 CASSTDRLSNQPQHF TGTGCCAGCTCTACCGACAGACTTAGCAATCAGCCCCAGCATTTT
NA TRBD1 TRBJ1-4 TRBV19 CASSQTGLGEKLFF TGTGCCAGTAGTCAGACAGGGTTGGGTGAAAAACTGTTTTTT